The table lists the clone carrying this T cell receptor beta chain with a few counts. This may come from a read error, since a much larger clone is one base off. This sample is part of a study of blood T cells in healthy people across ages. The length of the CDR3 is 15 residues. Primers used in a second PCR of about 7 to 12 cycles were a sample-barcoded 5' primer and a J-beta primer mix. TCRdb processed the 5' RACE reads anew with MiXCR; each CDR3 protein has one entry. The sample includes approximately 700,000 distinct CDR3 sequences, less than 40% of them seen just once. The sequenced sample consisted of blood. The source is a woman older than 75 in good health. The gene calls are TRBV12-3 or TRBV12-4 and TRBJ2-3, with D possibly being TRBD2 (5 bases). CDR3 in amino acids: CASSLTGVPTDAQYF. The CDR3 nucleotides read TGTGCCAGCAGTTTAACCGGGGTGCCCACAGATGCGCAGTATTTT.